The clone carrying this T cell receptor beta chain was recorded at least ten times. The antigen is undetermined. The sample comes from a study of early T cells in non-severe SARS-CoV-2 infection. General study points: Missing private and CD4 specificities, VDJdb matching favored anti-spike CD8 responses.

The CDR3 extends over 13 amino acids. Trimming took 6 bases from V and 3 from J, leaving 12 bases between them. Germline loops: CDR1 SGHKS, CDR2 YYEKEE (reference sequence). As part of library construction, unique molecular identifiers were attached to individual cDNA molecules. In TCRdb, the 5' RACE reads were re-called with MiXCR into one record per CDR3 protein. The sample has 40,000 to 50,000 distinct CDR3 sequences, less than 15% seen once. The chain links TRBV5-5 to TRBJ2-5; the D gene could be TRBD1 or TRBD2 (6 bases each). Sequencing was done on a sample of whole blood. The clonotype was recovered from an adult who was a healthcare worker with PCR-confirmed SARS-CoV-2 infection or an uninfected control (not recorded which). DNA for the CDR3: TGTGCCAGCACCGAGGGGGGCGAAGAGACCCAGTACTTC. As protein: CASTEGGEETQYF. Full variable domain (missing parts from reference TRBV5-5 and TRBJ2-5): DAGVTQSPTHLIKTRGQQVTLRCSPISGHKSVSWYQQVLGQGPQFIFQYYEKEERGRGNFPDRFSARQFPNYSSELNVNALLLGDSALYLCASTEGGEETQYFGPGTRLLVL.